The present TCR beta chain was sequenced within a study of blood T cell repertoires in COVID-19 (TCRdb year 2020). With regard to the full study: The collaborator samples originated in the United States, Italy and Spain and spanned the acute and convalescent phases of COVID-19. The material from the prospective study consisted of cDNA or gDNA derived from T cells, B-cell-depleted T cells, or PBMCs. A freely available public database, intended as a resource for researchers studying the immune response to SARS-CoV-2, is where the repertoires were released. The dataset comprised deeply sampled blood TCRbeta repertoires from subjects exposed to, actively infected with, or recovered from COVID-19. Samples came from the ongoing ImmuneRACE study (first 160 participants) plus 1,254 subjects from 6 global collaborators. A de-identified subject ID, COVID-19 status, age in years and sex were almost always included in the sample metadata. HLA class I and class II types, where available, came from metadata supplied by the sample provider rather than from assay-based typing.

Measured from the cysteine to the phenylalanine, the CDR3 is 13 residues long. Left in the record is the CDR3 DNA by itself, 39 bases read in frame from the first base. Trimming removed 6 bases from V and 3 bases from J, leaving 8 bases between the germline ends. Per the germline V gene, MDHEN is the CDR1 and SYDVKM is the CDR2. Whole blood was collected in K2EDTA tubes by collaborating institutions according to the institutions' own protocols. For TCRbeta analysis, collaborators shipped samples as frozen whole blood, isolated PBMCs, or DNA extracted from either of those sample types. What the study reported, not specific to this receptor: The amount of clinical and demographic metadata varied by source and participant and was provided uncurated.

Concerning this clone itself: It lacks a known antigen. No clone much larger than this one lies a single base away; base qualities are absent.

TCRbeta CDR3 regions were amplified from genomic DNA using the immunoSEQ Assay, a bias-controlled multiplex PCR. As for the original processing: The number of nucleated cells in each sample was estimated by amplification of reference gene primers within the assay. To quantify the absolute abundance of each unique TCRbeta CDR3 rearrangement, sequence reads were collapsed and filtered. For each sample, productive Simpson clonality was calculated by taking the square root of Simpson's diversity index across productive rearrangements. TCRdb took over this immuneACCESS table, retaining in-frame rearrangements with V and J assigned. Such tables are incomplete; in checked studies, under half of the missing clones stem from an unresolved V gene, and the remainder is unexplained. V, J and clone size reflect that table, while D and trimming were determined from the DNA. Here the sample has over 55,000 clones; 88% occur a single time. The ten most abundant clones make up approximately 4.3% of the sample.

The TCR originated in a human donor in a cohort sampled during active COVID-19. Rearrangement joined TRBV28 to TRBJ2-2; a weak D assignment points to TRBD1 (5 bases agree). Material for sequencing was peripheral blood. The sequenced DNA: TGTGCCAGCAGCGCAGGGCACACCGGGGAGCTGTTTTTT. Protein translation: CASSAGHTGELFF. Supplemented by the reference TRBV28 and TRBJ2-2 proteins around the CDR3, the complete variable domain is DVKVTQSSRYLVKRTGEKVFLECVQDMDHENMFWYRQDPGLGLRLIYFSYDVKMKEKGDIPEGYSVSREKKERFSLILESASTNQTSMYLCASSAGHTGELFFGEGSRLTVL.